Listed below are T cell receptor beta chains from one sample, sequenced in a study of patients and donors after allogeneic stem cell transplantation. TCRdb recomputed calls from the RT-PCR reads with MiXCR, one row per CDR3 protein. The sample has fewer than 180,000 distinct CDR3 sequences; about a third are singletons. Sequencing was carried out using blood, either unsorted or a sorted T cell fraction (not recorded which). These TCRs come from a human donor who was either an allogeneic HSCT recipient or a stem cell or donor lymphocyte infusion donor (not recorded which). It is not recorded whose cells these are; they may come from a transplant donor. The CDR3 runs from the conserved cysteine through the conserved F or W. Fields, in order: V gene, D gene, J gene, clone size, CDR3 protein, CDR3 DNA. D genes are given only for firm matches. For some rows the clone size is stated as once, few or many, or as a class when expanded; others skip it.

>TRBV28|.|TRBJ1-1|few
CASSLNDARTEAFF
TGTGCCAGCAGTTTAAATGACGCAAGGACTGAAGCTTTCTTT
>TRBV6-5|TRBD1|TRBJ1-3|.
CASRGQRHSGNTIYF
TGTGCCAGCAGGGGACAGAGACACTCTGGAAACACCATATATTTT
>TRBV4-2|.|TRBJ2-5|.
CASSHPGPIQETQYF
TGTGCCAGCAGCCACCCGGGACCCATACAAGAGACCCAGTACTTC
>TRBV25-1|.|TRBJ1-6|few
CASSDPRRGYNSPLHF
TGTGCCAGCAGTGACCCACGCCGGGGTTATAATTCACCCCTCCACTTT
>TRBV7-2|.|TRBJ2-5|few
CASSLAEETQYF
TGTGCCAGCAGCTTAGCAGAAGAGACCCAGTACTTC
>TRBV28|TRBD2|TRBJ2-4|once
CASSLPPPGGRLVAKNIQYF
TGTGCCAGCAGTTTACCACCTCCGGGGGGGAGGCTGGTTGCCAAAAACATTCAGTACTTC
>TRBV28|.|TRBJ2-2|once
CASSFGPGLANTGELFF
TGTGCCAGCAGTTTTGGGCCGGGTTTAGCGAACACCGGGGAGCTGTTTTTT
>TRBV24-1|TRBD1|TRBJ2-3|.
CATSDPGQGYTDTQYF
TGTGCCACCAGTGACCCCGGACAGGGTTACACAGATACGCAGTATTTT
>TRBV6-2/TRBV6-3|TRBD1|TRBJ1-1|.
CASSYSGQGAEAFF
TGTGCCAGCAGTTACTCGGGACAGGGGGCTGAAGCTTTCTTT
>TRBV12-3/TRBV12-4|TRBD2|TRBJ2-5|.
CASSSGTSGGAETQYF
TGTGCCAGCAGTTCCGGGACTAGCGGGGGGGCCGAGACCCAGTACTTC
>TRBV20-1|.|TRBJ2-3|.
CSASEAFRDTQYF
TGCAGTGCTAGTGAAGCGTTTCGAGATACGCAGTATTTT
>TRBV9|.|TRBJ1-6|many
CASSVTGYSPLHF
TGTGCCAGCAGCGTGACGGGGTATTCACCCCTCCACTTT
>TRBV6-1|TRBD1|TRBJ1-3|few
CASRDQTGGSGNTIYF
TGTGCCAGCAGAGACCAAACAGGGGGCTCTGGAAACACCATATATTTT
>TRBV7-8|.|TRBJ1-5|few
CASSRRQASNQPQHF
TGTGCCAGCAGCCGACGACAGGCTAGCAATCAGCCCCAGCATTTT
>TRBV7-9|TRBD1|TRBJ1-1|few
CASSLGAGGTEAFF
TGTGCCAGCAGCTTAGGTGCAGGGGGCACTGAAGCTTTCTTT
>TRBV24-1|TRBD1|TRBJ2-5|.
CATSEHRGMAETQYF
TGTGCCACCAGTGAACACAGGGGGATGGCAGAGACCCAGTACTTC
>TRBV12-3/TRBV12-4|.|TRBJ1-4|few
CASSSSPLSTNEKLFF
TGTGCCAGCAGTTCGTCCCCGCTCTCAACTAATGAAAAACTGTTTTTT
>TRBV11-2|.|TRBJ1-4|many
CASSSTGTSGEKLFF
TGTGCCAGCAGTTCAACCGGGACCTCGGGGGAAAAACTGTTTTTT
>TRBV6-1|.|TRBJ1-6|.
CASSPMGSYNSPLHF
TGTGCCAGCTCCCCTATGGGCTCCTATAATTCACCCCTCCACTTT
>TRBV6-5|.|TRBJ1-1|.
CASSYVRGAGALNTEAFF
TGTGCCAGCAGTTACGTTAGAGGGGCAGGGGCCCTGAACACTGAAGCTTTCTTT
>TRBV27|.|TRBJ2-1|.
CASSSHPSGQNEQFF
TGTGCCAGCAGTTCCCACCCCTCCGGACAGAATGAGCAGTTCTTC
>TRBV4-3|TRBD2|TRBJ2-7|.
CASSLGGDSYEQYF
TGCGCCAGCAGCCTTGGGGGGGACTCCTACGAGCAGTACTTC
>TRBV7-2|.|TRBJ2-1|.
CASQRDSSYNEQFF
TGTGCCTCTCAGCGGGACAGCTCCTACAATGAGCAGTTCTTC
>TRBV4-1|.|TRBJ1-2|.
CASSPVGENYGYTF
TGCGCCAGCAGCCCAGTGGGAGAGAACTATGGCTACACCTTC
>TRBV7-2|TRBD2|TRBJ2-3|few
CASSLAGLAGPPGTDTQYF
TGTGCCAGCAGCTTAGCGGGCCTAGCGGGCCCCCCGGGCACAGATACGCAGTATTTT
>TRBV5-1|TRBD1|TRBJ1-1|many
CASSLGSDRMNTEAFF
TGCGCCAGCAGCTTGGGATCGGACAGGATGAACACTGAAGCTTTCTTT
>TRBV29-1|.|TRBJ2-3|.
CSVETDTQYF
TGCAGCGTTGAAACAGATACGCAGTATTTT
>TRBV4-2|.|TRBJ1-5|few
CASSQDGGGSNQPQHF
TGTGCCAGCAGCCAAGATGGAGGGGGTAGCAATCAGCCCCAGCATTTT
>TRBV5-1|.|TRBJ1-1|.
CASSARDTEAFF
TGCGCCAGCAGCGCGCGGGACACTGAAGCTTTCTTT
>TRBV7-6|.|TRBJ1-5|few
CASSVSGGNQPQHF
TGTGCCAGCAGCGTTTCAGGGGGCAATCAGCCCCAGCATTTT
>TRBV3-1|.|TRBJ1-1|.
CASSQFGQSMNTEAFF
TGTGCCAGCAGCCAATTTGGACAGAGCATGAACACTGAAGCTTTCTTT
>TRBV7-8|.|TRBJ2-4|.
CASSAQRGRGGKNIQYF
TGTGCCAGCAGCGCACAACGGGGGCGAGGAGGCAAAAACATTCAGTACTTC
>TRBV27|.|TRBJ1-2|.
CASSWSANYGYTF
TGTGCCAGCAGTTGGTCAGCTAACTATGGCTACACCTTC
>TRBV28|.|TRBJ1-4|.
CASSFPRGINEKLFF
TGTGCCAGCAGTTTCCCTAGGGGGATAAACGAAAAACTGTTTTTT
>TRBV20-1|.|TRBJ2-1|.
CSARDLGGGLVPANEQFF
TGCAGTGCTAGAGATCTGGGGGGGGGCCTCGTCCCCGCCAATGAGCAGTTCTTC
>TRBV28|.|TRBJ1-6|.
CASNLGTPSPLHF
TGTGCCAGCAACCTCGGGACCCCTTCACCCCTCCACTTT
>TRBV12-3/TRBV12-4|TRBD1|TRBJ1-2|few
CASSLALWDRSFYGYTF
TGTGCCAGCAGTTTAGCGCTCTGGGACAGGTCCTTCTATGGCTACACCTTC
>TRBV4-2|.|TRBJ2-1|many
CASSQEGPIGGSYNEQFF
TGTGCCAGCAGCCAAGAAGGGCCAATAGGAGGCTCCTACAATGAGCAGTTCTTC
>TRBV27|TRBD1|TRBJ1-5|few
CASSLVSQGRDQPQHF
TGTGCCAGCAGTTTAGTTTCACAGGGGCGGGATCAGCCCCAGCATTTT
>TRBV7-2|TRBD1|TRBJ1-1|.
CASRPGGGYTEAFF
TGTGCCAGCAGACCAGGGGGTGGGTACACTGAAGCTTTCTTT
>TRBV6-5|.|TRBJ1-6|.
CASSYRGSSPLHF
TGTGCCAGCAGTTATCGGGGATCCTCACCCCTCCACTTT
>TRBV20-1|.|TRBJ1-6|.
CSARRSGGLVDSPLHF
TGCAGTGCTAGGCGGTCCGGCGGTTTAGTGGATTCACCCCTCCACTTT
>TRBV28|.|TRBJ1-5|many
CASSPRGLNQPQHF
TGTGCCAGCAGTCCCCGGGGCCTCAATCAGCCCCAGCATTTT
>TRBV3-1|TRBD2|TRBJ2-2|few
CASSQAGLDTGELFF
TGTGCCAGCAGCCAGGCGGGACTAGACACCGGGGAGCTGTTTTTT
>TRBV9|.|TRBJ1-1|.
CASSVDVGSTEAFF
TGTGCCAGCAGCGTAGACGTGGGAAGCACTGAAGCTTTCTTT
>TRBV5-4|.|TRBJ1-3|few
CASSLPEGGQNTIYF
TGTGCCAGCAGCTTGCCCGAGGGTGGGCAGAACACCATATATTTT
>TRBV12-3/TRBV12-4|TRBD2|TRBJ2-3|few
CASGAGEYTDTQYF
TGTGCCAGCGGGGCGGGGGAGTACACAGATACGCAGTATTTT
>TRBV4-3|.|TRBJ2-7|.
CASSQRGDSYYEQYF
TGCGCCAGCAGCCAGAGGGGGGACAGCTACTACGAGCAGTACTTC
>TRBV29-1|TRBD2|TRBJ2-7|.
CSVATSGVTYEQYF
TGCAGCGTCGCCACTAGCGGGGTTACCTACGAGCAGTACTTC
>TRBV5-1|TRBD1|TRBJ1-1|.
CASTFGDREDTEAFF
TGCGCCAGCACGTTCGGGGACAGAGAGGACACTGAAGCTTTCTTT